A selection of T cell receptor beta chains follows, all from one sample in a study of blood T cell repertoires in COVID-19. Some clones are missing from TCRdb's copy, which holds only in-frame ones; the method was immunoSEQ multiplex PCR. The repertoire holds about 89,000 clones, with 60% to 85% as singletons. Sequenced: peripheral blood. These receptor sequences come from a human donor in a cohort sampled during active COVID-19. Each CDR3 is given with its conserved first and last residue. The order of the fields is clone size, J gene, V gene, D gene, CDR3 DNA, CDR3 protein. The D gene is left open where the match is weak. Size tells how often a clone was seen (once, few, many) or the class of an expanded clone, and some rows leave it out.

clone_size: .
j_call: TRBJ2-5
v_call: TRBV7-2
d_call: .
cdr3_nt: TGTGCCAGCAGCCGACAGTACCAAGAGACCCAGTACTTC
cdr3_aa: CASSRQYQETQYF

clone_size: .
j_call: TRBJ2-5
v_call: TRBV28
d_call: .
cdr3_nt: TGTGCCAGCTTGGGGGGGGCTTTAGGAGAGACCCAGTACTTC
cdr3_aa: CASLGGALGETQYF

clone_size: .
j_call: TRBJ2-1
v_call: TRBV9
d_call: .
cdr3_nt: TGTGCCAGCAGCGTAGGGGGGCTAGCGGACCCCGGGGAGTTCTTC
cdr3_aa: CASSVGGLADPGEFF

clone_size: .
j_call: TRBJ2-7
v_call: TRBV2
d_call: TRBD1
cdr3_nt: TGTGCCAGCAGTGAACAGGGGGCTTCTTACGAGCAGTACTTC
cdr3_aa: CASSEQGASYEQYF

clone_size: .
j_call: TRBJ2-1
v_call: TRBV5-1
d_call: TRBD1
cdr3_nt: TGCGCCAGCAGCTTATTCTCTCCGGGACAGGGGTACAATGAGCAGTTCTTC
cdr3_aa: CASSLFSPGQGYNEQFF

clone_size: .
j_call: TRBJ1-5
v_call: TRBV27
d_call: .
cdr3_nt: TGTGCCAGCAGCCCGACAGATAGCAATCAGCCCCAGCATTTT
cdr3_aa: CASSPTDSNQPQHF

clone_size: .
j_call: TRBJ1-1
v_call: TRBV12-5
d_call: .
cdr3_nt: TGTGCTAGTGGTTTGATCCCTTACACTGAAGCTTTCTTT
cdr3_aa: CASGLIPYTEAFF

clone_size: .
j_call: TRBJ2-1
v_call: TRBV9
d_call: .
cdr3_nt: TGTGCCAGCAGCGTAGGCGCTAGCGAGCAGTTCTTC
cdr3_aa: CASSVGASEQFF

clone_size: .
j_call: TRBJ2-3
v_call: TRBV9
d_call: .
cdr3_nt: TGTGCCAGCAGCGCAGGGGCGAACACAGATACGCAGTATTTT
cdr3_aa: CASSAGANTDTQYF

clone_size: .
j_call: TRBJ2-3
v_call: TRBV9
d_call: .
cdr3_nt: TGTGCCAGCAGCCCCCCCGGCGGGGATACGCAGTATTTT
cdr3_aa: CASSPPGGDTQYF

clone_size: once
j_call: TRBJ2-5
v_call: TRBV28
d_call: .
cdr3_nt: TGTGCCAGCAGTTTGGGGACGGTCAGGGGTATGCCTGGGGCGACAATTGAGACCCAGTACTTC
cdr3_aa: CASSLGTVRGMPGATIETQYF

clone_size: .
j_call: TRBJ2-3
v_call: TRBV7-8
d_call: TRBD2
cdr3_nt: TGTGCCAGCAGCCCTCGGCTAGCGGGACTCACAGATACGCAGTATTTT
cdr3_aa: CASSPRLAGLTDTQYF

clone_size: .
j_call: TRBJ1-6
v_call: TRBV28
d_call: TRBD1
cdr3_nt: TGTGCCAGCAGTTTATCAGGGGGCTTTTTTTCACCCCTCCACTTT
cdr3_aa: CASSLSGGFFSPLHF

clone_size: .
j_call: TRBJ2-1
v_call: TRBV19
d_call: .
cdr3_nt: TGTGCCAGTAGTATCTCACTAGCTTCATGGAATGAGCAGTTCTTC
cdr3_aa: CASSISLASWNEQFF

clone_size: .
j_call: TRBJ2-1
v_call: TRBV12-3/TRBV12-4
d_call: .
cdr3_nt: TGTGCCAGCAGTTTACGAGATGAGCAGTTCTTC
cdr3_aa: CASSLRDEQFF

clone_size: .
j_call: TRBJ2-2
v_call: TRBV29-1
d_call: TRBD1
cdr3_nt: TGCAGCGTTGAAAAGGGGTCCGGACAGGGGGTTGCCGGGGAGCTGTTTTTT
cdr3_aa: CSVEKGSGQGVAGELFF

clone_size: .
j_call: TRBJ2-1
v_call: TRBV9
d_call: TRBD2
cdr3_nt: TGTGCCAGCAGCGTACGAAGGACTAGCGGGCATAATGAGCAGTTCTTC
cdr3_aa: CASSVRRTSGHNEQFF

clone_size: .
j_call: TRBJ2-1
v_call: TRBV28
d_call: TRBD2
cdr3_nt: TGTGCCATAAAGGGAGCGGGGAACCACAATGAGCAGTTCTTC
cdr3_aa: CAIKGAGNHNEQFF

clone_size: .
j_call: TRBJ2-3
v_call: TRBV19
d_call: .
cdr3_nt: TGTGCCAGTAGTAACCAGACAGATACGCAGTATTTT
cdr3_aa: CASSNQTDTQYF

clone_size: .
j_call: TRBJ2-5
v_call: TRBV7-6
d_call: .
cdr3_nt: TGTGCCAGCAGCCCTCAGGCTTACGGGACCCAGTACTTC
cdr3_aa: CASSPQAYGTQYF

clone_size: .
j_call: TRBJ2-7
v_call: TRBV28
d_call: TRBD1
cdr3_nt: TGTGCCAGCAGTTTATTAGCACAGGGGGTTACACGGTACGAGCAGTACTTC
cdr3_aa: CASSLLAQGVTRYEQYF

clone_size: .
j_call: TRBJ2-5
v_call: TRBV4-3
d_call: .
cdr3_nt: TGCGCCAGCAGCCAAGATTTCGGGGTGGGAGAGACCCAGTACTTC
cdr3_aa: CASSQDFGVGETQYF

clone_size: .
j_call: TRBJ1-3
v_call: TRBV5-1
d_call: .
cdr3_nt: TGCGCCAGCAGCGATACAGGGTCTGCGAACACCATATATTTT
cdr3_aa: CASSDTGSANTIYF

clone_size: .
j_call: TRBJ2-3
v_call: TRBV28
d_call: TRBD2
cdr3_nt: TGTGCCAGCAGATCACCCCAAGCGGGAAGCACAGATACGCAGTATTTT
cdr3_aa: CASRSPQAGSTDTQYF

clone_size: .
j_call: TRBJ2-3
v_call: TRBV4-2
d_call: .
cdr3_nt: TGTGCCAGCAGCCAAGTCGACAGGAGCACAGATACGCAGTATTTT
cdr3_aa: CASSQVDRSTDTQYF

clone_size: .
j_call: TRBJ1-5
v_call: TRBV6-4
d_call: .
cdr3_nt: TGTGCCAGCAGTGACCTTGGCAATCAGCCCCAGCATTTT
cdr3_aa: CASSDLGNQPQHF

clone_size: .
j_call: TRBJ2-5
v_call: TRBV2
d_call: TRBD1
cdr3_nt: TGTGCCAGCAGTTCAGGGGGACCAAAGGAGACCCAGTACTTC
cdr3_aa: CASSSGGPKETQYF

clone_size: .
j_call: TRBJ2-2
v_call: TRBV7-3
d_call: .
cdr3_nt: TGTGCCAGCAGCTACTTGCTGAGCACCGGGGAGCTGTTTTTT
cdr3_aa: CASSYLLSTGELFF

clone_size: .
j_call: TRBJ2-3
v_call: TRBV28
d_call: .
cdr3_nt: TGTGCCAGCAGCCAGGAGGGCCCGATAGATACGCAGTATTTT
cdr3_aa: CASSQEGPIDTQYF

clone_size: .
j_call: TRBJ2-1
v_call: TRBV14
d_call: TRBD2
cdr3_nt: TGTGCCAGCAGCCAAGACGCTAGCGGGTATAGGGAGCAGTTCTTC
cdr3_aa: CASSQDASGYREQFF

clone_size: .
j_call: TRBJ2-7
v_call: TRBV7-9
d_call: .
cdr3_nt: TGTGCCAGCAGCCTGACAGTCTACGAGCAGTACTTC
cdr3_aa: CASSLTVYEQYF

clone_size: .
j_call: TRBJ1-3
v_call: TRBV19
d_call: .
cdr3_nt: TGTGCCAGTAGTTTCTCCTCGGAGGAGGCTGGAAACACCATATATTTT
cdr3_aa: CASSFSSEEAGNTIYF

clone_size: few
j_call: TRBJ1-4
v_call: TRBV27
d_call: .
cdr3_nt: TGTGCCAGCAGCCCGCGACAGCCCGGTAGGAATGAAAAACTGTTTTTT
cdr3_aa: CASSPRQPGRNEKLFF

clone_size: .
j_call: TRBJ2-1
v_call: TRBV7-3
d_call: TRBD1
cdr3_nt: TGTGCCAGCAGCTTACTCAGGGGGGAGCAGTTCTTC
cdr3_aa: CASSLLRGEQFF

clone_size: .
j_call: TRBJ2-3
v_call: TRBV4-2
d_call: .
cdr3_nt: TGTGCCAGCAGCCAAGAATTAATCGGAGATACGCAGTATTTT
cdr3_aa: CASSQELIGDTQYF

clone_size: .
j_call: TRBJ1-6
v_call: TRBV6-5
d_call: TRBD1
cdr3_nt: TGTGCCAGCAGAGAGGGGGCCTATCCACCCCTCCACTTT
cdr3_aa: CASREGAYPPLHF

clone_size: .
j_call: TRBJ2-1
v_call: TRBV5-8
d_call: .
cdr3_nt: TGTGCCAGCAGCCGCAAAGGGGGGCAGTTCTTC
cdr3_aa: CASSRKGGQFF